Included here is one T cell receptor beta chain sequence, with context. Its antigen is unknown. Method: immunoSEQ multiplex PCR; TCRdb's copy keeps in-frame clones and lacks some. The sample yields 25,000 to 35,000 clones, approximately 94% seen once. The sample comes from a study of PD-1 blockade in classical Hodgkin lymphoma. Points from the study as a whole: The drivers behind the repertoire differences, possibly disease activity or prior therapy, remain undefined. According to reports, newly diagnosed patients had lower baseline TCR diversity than healthy donors, and relapsed/refractory patients had lower baseline TCR diversity still.

V dropped 1 base and J dropped 0 bases, with 8 bases sitting between them. Germline values: CDR1 SGHDT, CDR2 YYEEEE. This CDR3 has 14 residues. Time point indicated: newly diagnosed, previously untreated cHL patient sample. Comparators were PBMCs taken from newly diagnosed, untreated classical Hodgkin lymphoma. The sample was peripheral blood mononuclear cells (PBMCs). The source is a human donor with classical Hodgkin lymphoma. The chain combines TRBV5-6 with TRBJ2-7; maybe TRBD1 (6 bases). CDR3 nucleotide sequence: TGTGCCAGCAGCTTGACAGGGCTCTCCTACGAGCAGTACTTC. This codes for CASSLTGLSYEQYF.